This entry lists 15 T cell receptor beta chains sequenced from one sample in a study of CD8+CD57+ T cells in acquired aplastic anemia. Sequencing involved patients with CD8+CD57+ cell expansion previously shown by flow cytometry. TCR beta VDJ combinations and CDR3 sequences were profiled from genomic DNA. TCRdb passed the reads through MiXCR, listing each CDR3 protein once. The table shows approximately 260,000 distinct CDR3 sequences, with 82% occurring only once. Specimen: sorted CD4+, CD8+, or CD8+CD57+ T cells (not recorded which) from PBMCs. The receptors were sampled from a human donor with aplastic anemia.

This chain joins TRBV5-6 and TRBJ1-6; D not certain. The V gene's germline CDR1 is SGHDT and CDR2 YYEEEE. The CDR3 extends over 12 amino acids. Trimming left V 0 bases short and J 8 bases short, with 3 bases between. The CDR3 DNA reads as TGTGCCAGCAGCTTGGGGGATTCACCCCTCCACTTT. Residues: CASSLGDSPLHF.

The chain is built from TRBV9 and TRBJ2-3, with a weak D call TRBD1 (5 bases). This CDR3 comprises 14 residues. The germline gives CDR1 SGDLS, CDR2 YYNGEE. V lost 1 base and J 10 bases, leaving 16 bases between the germline ends. The CDR3 DNA follows: TGTGCCAGCAGCGTAACAGGCCCTTGGGATGCGCAGTATTTT. As protein: CASSVTGPWDAQYF.

To note about this clonotype: At one of its ends the junction is not consistent with the germline gene, which may arise from a read error. The chain links TRBV7-6 to TRBJ1-1; D ambiguous. The germline CDR1 and CDR2 sequences are SGHVS and FNYEAQ. This CDR3 is 16 amino acids long. CDR3 residues: CASSLAPRTDNTQAFF. The CDR3 region has the DNA TGTGCCAGCAGCTTAGCTCCCCGCACAGACAACACTCAAGCCTTCTTT.

Regarding this clonotype: An end of the junction differs from the germline gene, which may be a read error. The chain couples TRBV2 to TRBJ2-3; D is perhaps TRBD1 or TRBD2 (6 bases each). Germline lookup yields CDR1 SNHLY and CDR2 FYNNEI. The CDR3 contains 13 residues. CDR3 protein: CASGAGGTDKQYF. For the CDR3, the DNA is TGTGCCAGCGGCGCCGGGGGCACAGATAAGCAGTATTTT.

This chain uses TRBV9 with TRBJ2-7, with TRBD2 matching over 11 bases. The CDR3 length is 16 residues. J lost 5 bases, V lost 3 bases, and 10 bases had no gene match. Germline CDR1 and CDR2: SGDLS and YYNGEE. CDR3 residues: CASSGHPGLAAHEQYF. The CDR3 DNA follows: TGTGCCAGCAGCGGACACCCGGGACTAGCGGCGCACGAGCAGTACTTC.

This chain links TRBV7-9 with TRBJ1-6; a possible D gene is TRBD1 (5 bases). CDR1 is SEHNR, CDR2 FQNEAQ, per germline (reference sequence). The CDR3 has 16 residues. Trimming removed 11 bases at V and 3 bases at J, with 20 bases between. As DNA, the CDR3 is TGTGCCTACGAGGTGGGGGAGGGCGGCTATAATTCACCCCTCCACTTT. Residues: CAYEVGEGGYNSPLHF.

The gene calls are TRBV30 and TRBJ1-6; perhaps TRBD1 as D (5 bases). Germline V gene lookup returns CDR1 GTSNPN and CDR2 SVGIG (reference sequence). The CDR3 runs 14 residues. Trimming removed 0 bases at V and 5 bases at J, with 8 bases between. CDR3 amino acids: CAWSVAGNNSPLHF. The CDR3 DNA reads as TGTGCCTGGAGTGTAGCAGGGAATAATTCACCCCTCCACTTT.

The chain is built from TRBV7-2 and TRBJ2-7; D is unclear. There are 18 residues in the CDR3. Trimming pared 0 bases from V and 1 base from J, leaving 19 bases between. Germline assignment: CDR1 SGHTA and CDR2 FQGNSA. DNA of the CDR3: TGTGCCAGCAGCTTAGCTCGAGATCCGAAAGCGCTTTCCTACGAGCAGTACGTC. It translates to CASSLARDPKALSYEQYV.

In regard to this clonotype: One junction end does not reproduce the germline sequence, and a read error may be involved. The chain has TRBV9 and TRBJ2-5, with 8 bases fitting TRBD2. The germline gives CDR1 SGDLS, CDR2 YYNGEE. The CDR3 covers 14 residues. The CDR3 loop reads CATSGGVSRKQQHF. CDR3 DNA sequence: TGTGCCACCAGCGGGGGCGTCTCGCGAAAGCAGCAGCACTTC.

This sequence joins TRBV12-3 or TRBV12-4 and TRBJ2-1; no reliable D call. V was trimmed by 6 bases and J by 5 bases, leaving 5 bases between them. The CDR3 runs to 11 residues. The CDR3 sequence: CASSFDNEQFF. DNA of the CDR3: TGTGCCAGCAGCTTTGACAATGAGCAGTTCTTC.

The chain couples TRBV7-6 to TRBJ1-4; D call uncertain. V was trimmed by 3 bases and J by 3 bases, leaving 11 bases between them. Germline CDR1 is SGHVS and CDR2 is FNYEAQ. The CDR3 is 15 residues long. The CDR3 here is CASSLWIGSNEKLFF. DNA for the CDR3: TGTGCCAGCAGCTTGTGGATCGGGTCTAATGAAAAACTGTTTTTT.

The chain recombines TRBV24-1 with TRBJ2-1; D possibly matches TRBD1 or TRBD2 (5 bases each). The germline CDR1 and CDR2 sequences are KGHDR and SFDVKD. V lost 4 bases, J lost 7 bases, and 16 bases lay in between. This CDR3 is 15 amino acids long. The CDR3 nucleotides read TGTGCCACCAGTGAGCCGGGACCACGATCAAATGAGCAGTTCTTC. Translated, it gives CATSEPGPRSNEQFF.

J is TRBJ2-1 and V is TRBV7-3, with 7 bases lining up with TRBD2. The germline V gene has CDR1 SGHTA and CDR2 FQGTGA. The CDR3 contains 15 residues. J was trimmed by 2 bases and V by 3 bases; bases with no gene match: 4. CDR3 sequence: CASSLTSFPYNEQFF. Written as DNA, the CDR3 is TGTGCCAGCAGCTTGACTAGCTTCCCCTACAATGAGCAGTTCTTC.

Points on this clonotype: The CDR3 end shows no conserved phenylalanine or tryptophan, and so a read error is likely. The DNA is left out, because the CDR3 cannot be placed on it with certainty; the CDR3 is given as TCRdb lists it. The gene calls are TRBV7-9 and TRBJ2-3; the listed D gene, TRBD2, was not tested against the DNA. The CDR3 adds up to 13 amino acids, both ends counted. Germline V CDR1 and CDR2: SEHNR, FQNEAQ (reference sequence). CDR3: CASSFQRSGAYND.

On this clonotype: Given the absence of the conserved phenylalanine or tryptophan at the CDR3 end, a read error is likely. The chain joins TRBV9 to TRBJ2-7; D perhaps matches TRBD2 (7 bases). V dropped 4 bases and J dropped 2 bases, with 19 bases sitting between them. The V gene's germline CDR1 is SGDLS and CDR2 YYNGEE. The CDR3 extends over 16 amino acids. This CDR3 is CASSLVGGVGAYEQYL. The CDR3 DNA is TGTGCCAGCAGCTTAGTAGGGGGGGTGGGGGCCTACGAGCAGTACCTC.